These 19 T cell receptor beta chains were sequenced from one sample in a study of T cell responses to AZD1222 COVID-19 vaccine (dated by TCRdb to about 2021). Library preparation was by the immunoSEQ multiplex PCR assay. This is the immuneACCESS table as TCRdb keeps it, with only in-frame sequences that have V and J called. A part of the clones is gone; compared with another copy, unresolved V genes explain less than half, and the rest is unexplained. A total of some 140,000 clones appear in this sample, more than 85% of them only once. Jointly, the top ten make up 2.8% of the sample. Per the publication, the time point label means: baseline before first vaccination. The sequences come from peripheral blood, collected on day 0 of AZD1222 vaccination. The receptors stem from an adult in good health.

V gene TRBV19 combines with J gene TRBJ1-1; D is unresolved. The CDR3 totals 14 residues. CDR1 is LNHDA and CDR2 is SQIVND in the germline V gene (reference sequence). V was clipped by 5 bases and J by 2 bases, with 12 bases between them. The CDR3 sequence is CASSWAPSNTEAFF. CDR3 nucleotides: TGTGCCAGTAGTTGGGCACCTTCTAACACTGAAGCTTTCTTT.

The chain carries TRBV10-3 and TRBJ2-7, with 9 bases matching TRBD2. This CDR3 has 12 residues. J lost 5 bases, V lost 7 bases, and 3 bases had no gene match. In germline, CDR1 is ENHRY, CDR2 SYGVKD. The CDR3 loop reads CAIKASGNEQYF. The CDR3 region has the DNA TGTGCCATCAAGGCTAGCGGGAACGAGCAGTACTTC.

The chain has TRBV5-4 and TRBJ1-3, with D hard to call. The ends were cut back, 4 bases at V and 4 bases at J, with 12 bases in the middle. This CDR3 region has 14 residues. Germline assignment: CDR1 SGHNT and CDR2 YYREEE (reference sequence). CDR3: CASSINLSGNTIYF. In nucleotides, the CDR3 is TGTGCCAGCAGCATCAACTTGTCGGGAAACACCATATATTTT.

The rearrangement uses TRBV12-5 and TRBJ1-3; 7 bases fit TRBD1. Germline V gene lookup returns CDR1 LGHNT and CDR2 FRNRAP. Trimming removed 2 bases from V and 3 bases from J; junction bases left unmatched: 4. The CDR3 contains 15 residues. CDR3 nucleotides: TGTGCTAGTGGTTTGTCCAGGGGGAGTGGAAACACCATATATTTT. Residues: CASGLSRGSGNTIYF.

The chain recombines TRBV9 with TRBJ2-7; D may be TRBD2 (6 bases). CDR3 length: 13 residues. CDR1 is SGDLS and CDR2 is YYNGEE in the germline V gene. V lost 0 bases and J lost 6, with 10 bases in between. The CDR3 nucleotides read TGTGCCAGCAGCGTAGACGGAGGGCCCGAGCAGTACTTC. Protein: CASSVDGGPEQYF.

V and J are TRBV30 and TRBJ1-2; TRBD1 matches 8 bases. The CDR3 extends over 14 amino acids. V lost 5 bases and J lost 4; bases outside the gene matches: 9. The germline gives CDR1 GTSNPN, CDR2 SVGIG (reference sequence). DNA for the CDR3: TGTGCCTGGGAAAGGACAGGGATATCCTATGGCTACACCTTC. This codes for CAWERTGISYGYTF.

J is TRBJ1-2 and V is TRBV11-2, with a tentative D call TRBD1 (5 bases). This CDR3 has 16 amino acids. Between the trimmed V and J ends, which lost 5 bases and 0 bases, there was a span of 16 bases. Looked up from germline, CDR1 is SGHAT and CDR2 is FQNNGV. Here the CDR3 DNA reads TGTGCCAGCAGCAAGCCTCGGGACGGAGCTAACTATGGCTACACCTTC. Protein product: CASSKPRDGANYGYTF.

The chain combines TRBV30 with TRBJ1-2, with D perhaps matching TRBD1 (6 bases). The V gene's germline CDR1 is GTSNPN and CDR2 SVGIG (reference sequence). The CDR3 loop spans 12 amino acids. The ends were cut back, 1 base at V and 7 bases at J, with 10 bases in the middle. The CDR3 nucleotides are TGTGCCTGGAGTGCCGGGGGCGGTGGCTACACCTTC. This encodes CAWSAGGGGYTF. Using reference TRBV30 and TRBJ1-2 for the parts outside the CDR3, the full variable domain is SQTIHQWPATLVQPVGSPLSLECTVEGTSNPNLYWYRQAAGRGLQLLFYSVGIGQISSEVPQNLSASRPQDRQFILSSKKLLLSDSGFYLCAWSAGGGGYTFGSGTRLTVV.

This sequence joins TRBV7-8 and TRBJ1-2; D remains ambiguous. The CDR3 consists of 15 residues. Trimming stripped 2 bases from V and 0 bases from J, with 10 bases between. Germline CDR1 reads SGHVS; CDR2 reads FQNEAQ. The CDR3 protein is CASSLFRTTNYGYTF. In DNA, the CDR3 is TGTGCCAGCAGCTTATTTCGAACCACTAACTATGGCTACACCTTC. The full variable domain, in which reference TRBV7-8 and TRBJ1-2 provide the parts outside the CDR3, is GAGVSQSPRYKVAKRGQDVALRCDPISGHVSLFWYQQALGQGPEFLTYFQNEAQLDKSGLPSDRFFAERPEGSVSTLKIQRTQQEDSAVYLCASSLFRTTNYGYTFGSGTRLTVV.

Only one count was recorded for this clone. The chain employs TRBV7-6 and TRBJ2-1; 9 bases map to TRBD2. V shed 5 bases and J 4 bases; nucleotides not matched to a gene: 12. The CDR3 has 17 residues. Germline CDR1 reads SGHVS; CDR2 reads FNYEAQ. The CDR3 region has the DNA TGTGCCAGCAGCGCGCGAGCGGGAGGAGATGCTTACAATGAGCAGTTCTTC. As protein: CASSARAGGDAYNEQFF.

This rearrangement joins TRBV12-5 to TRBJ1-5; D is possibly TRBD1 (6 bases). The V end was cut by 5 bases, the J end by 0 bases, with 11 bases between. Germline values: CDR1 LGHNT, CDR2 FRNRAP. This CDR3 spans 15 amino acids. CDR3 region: CASGTQGYSNQPQHF. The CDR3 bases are TGTGCTAGTGGTACACAGGGTTATAGCAATCAGCCCCAGCATTTT.

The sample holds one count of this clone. The CDR3 bases are TGTGCCAGCAGTTTATCGACTAGCGGGAGAGCGGATACGCAGTATTTT. Protein product: CASSLSTSGRADTQYF. The chain joins TRBV28 to TRBJ2-3, with 12 positions matching TRBD2. Per the germline V gene, CDR1 is MDHEN and CDR2 is SYDVKM. The CDR3 contains 16 residues. The ends lost 1 base at V and 6 bases at J; junction bases unmatched: 5.

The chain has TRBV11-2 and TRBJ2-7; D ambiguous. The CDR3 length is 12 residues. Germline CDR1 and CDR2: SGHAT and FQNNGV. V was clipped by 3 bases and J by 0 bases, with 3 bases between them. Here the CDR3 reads CASSFSSYEQYF. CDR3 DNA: TGTGCCAGCAGCTTCAGCTCCTACGAGCAGTACTTC.

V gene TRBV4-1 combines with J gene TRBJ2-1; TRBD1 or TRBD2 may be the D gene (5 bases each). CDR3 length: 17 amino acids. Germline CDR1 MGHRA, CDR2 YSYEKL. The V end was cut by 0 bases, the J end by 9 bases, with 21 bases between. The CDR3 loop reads CASSQDGMGVGYGEQFF. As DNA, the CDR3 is TGCGCCAGCAGCCAAGATGGCATGGGGGTGGGGTACGGTGAGCAGTTCTTC.

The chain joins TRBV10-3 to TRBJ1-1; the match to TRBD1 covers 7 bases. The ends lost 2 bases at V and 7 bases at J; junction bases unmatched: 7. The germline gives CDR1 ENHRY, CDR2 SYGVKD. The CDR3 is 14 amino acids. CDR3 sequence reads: CAISEDREINEAFF. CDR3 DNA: TGTGCCATCAGTGAGGACAGGGAAATAAATGAAGCTTTCTTT.

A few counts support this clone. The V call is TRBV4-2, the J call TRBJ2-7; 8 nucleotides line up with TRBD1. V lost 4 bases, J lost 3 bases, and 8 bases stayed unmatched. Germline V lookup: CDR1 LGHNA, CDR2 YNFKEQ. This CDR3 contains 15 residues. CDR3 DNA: TGTGCCAGCAGCCCAATTCAGGGACAGGACTACGAGCAGTACTTC. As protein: CASSPIQGQDYEQYF.

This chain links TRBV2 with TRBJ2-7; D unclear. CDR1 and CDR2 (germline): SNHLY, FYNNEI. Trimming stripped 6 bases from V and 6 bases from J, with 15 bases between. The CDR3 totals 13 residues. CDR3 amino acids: CASSASGLGEQYF. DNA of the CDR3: TGTGCCAGCAGCGCGTCGGGCCTGGGCGAGCAGTACTTC.

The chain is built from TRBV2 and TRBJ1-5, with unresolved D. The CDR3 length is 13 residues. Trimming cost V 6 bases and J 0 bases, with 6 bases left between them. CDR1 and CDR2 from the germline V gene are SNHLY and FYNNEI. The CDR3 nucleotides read TGTGCCAGCAGACAGATTAGCAATCAGCCCCAGCATTTT. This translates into CASRQISNQPQHF.

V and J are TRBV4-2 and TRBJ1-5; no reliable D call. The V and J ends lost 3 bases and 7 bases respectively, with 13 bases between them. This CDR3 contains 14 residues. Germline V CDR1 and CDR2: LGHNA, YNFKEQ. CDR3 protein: CASSHVGSGQPQHF. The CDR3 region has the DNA TGTGCCAGCAGCCATGTCGGCAGCGGACAGCCCCAGCATTTT.